The 17 T cell receptor beta chains below all came from one sample that was sequenced in a study of T cells after yellow fever vaccination. TCRdb reprocessed the 5' RACE reads via MiXCR and lists one record per CDR3 protein. The data contain 310,000 or so distinct CDR3 sequences, about 6.6% of them singletons. This material consisted of PBMCs, taken around 45 days after the first yellow fever vaccination. These receptor sequences come from a man aged 18 to 29 who received the YFV17D yellow fever vaccine.

This clonotype was counted at least ten times. The rearrangement joins TRBV28 to TRBJ2-7; 8 bases line up with TRBD2. V gave up 6 bases and J gave up 5 bases; unmatched junction bases: 12. The CDR3 extends over 15 amino acids. Germline assignment: CDR1 MDHEN and CDR2 SYDVKM. Written as DNA, the CDR3 is TGTGCCAGCAGCACTCGGGCTAGCGGGTACGACGAGCAGTACGTC. Translated, it gives CASSTRASGYDEQYV.

The chain combines TRBV20-1 with TRBJ2-7; 9 nucleotides align to TRBD1. Per germline, CDR1 DFQATT and CDR2 SNEGSKA (reference sequence). CDR3 length: 15 residues. Losses at the gene ends were 3 bases for V and 0 bases for J; bases not matched to a gene: 6. In DNA, the CDR3 is TGCAGTGCTAGCGGGGGGACAGGGTACTCCTACGAGCAGTACTTC. This gives the protein CSASGGTGYSYEQYF.

This clonotype was recorded a few times. The chain has TRBV4-2 and TRBJ1-1; D ambiguous. Trimming removed 6 bases from V and 9 bases from J, with 14 bases in between. The germline gives CDR1 LGHNA, CDR2 YNFKEQ. CDR3 length: 12 residues. DNA for the CDR3: TGTGCCAGCAGGGCAACGGGCGCAAAAGCTTTCTTT. It specifies CASRATGAKAFF.

The gene calls are TRBV7-6 and TRBJ2-5; 8 positions agree with TRBD1. There are 13 residues in the CDR3. The trim removed 6 bases at V and 2 bases at J, leaving 2 bases unmatched. Germline CDR1 is SGHVS and CDR2 is FNYEAQ. This chain's CDR3 is CASRDRDQETQYF. The CDR3 nucleotides read TGTGCCAGCAGGGACAGGGATCAAGAGACCCAGTACTTC.

This clonotype occurred many times. The V call is TRBV10-3, the J call TRBJ2-3, with 8 bases identical to TRBD2. The V gene end was trimmed by 11 bases and the J gene end by 0 bases; junction bases not matched to a gene: 1. Germline V gene data show CDR1 as ENHRY and CDR2 as SYGVKD. The CDR3 is 12 amino acids. This chain's CDR3 is CASGGSTDTQYF. The DNA for the CDR3 is TGTGCCTCGGGGGGGAGCACAGATACGCAGTATTTT.

This clonotype has at least ten counts. The gene calls are TRBV18 and TRBJ2-1, with unresolved D. The CDR3 is 14 amino acids. Trimming stripped 0 bases from V and 10 bases from J, with 13 bases between. Germline-derived CDR1 and CDR2 are KGHSH and LQKENI. The CDR3 is CASSPPFTPGEQFF. The CDR3 region has the DNA TGTGCCAGCTCACCACCGTTCACCCCCGGGGAGCAGTTCTTC.

This clonotype showed up just a few times. The V gene is TRBV6-5, the J gene TRBJ2-5, with 9 bases matching TRBD2. With 2 bases clipped from V and 8 bases from J, the junction kept 3 bases outside the gene matches. The CDR3 runs 13 residues. In germline, CDR1 is MNHEY, CDR2 SVGAGI. The CDR3 here is CASSYRGGATQYF. As DNA, the CDR3 is TGTGCCAGCAGTTACCGCGGGGGGGCCACCCAGTACTTC.

This clonotype was seen more than once but under ten times. The V and J genes are TRBV29-1 and TRBJ2-2; TRBD2 might be the D (6 bases). Germline loops: CDR1 SQVTM, CDR2 ANQGSEA. The CDR3 spans 14 residues. Trimming took off 2 bases at V and 3 bases at J, with 10 bases between the two ends. CDR3 DNA sequence: TGCAGCGTTGAATACGGAGGGTACACCGGGGAGCTGTTTTTT. Protein product: CSVEYGGYTGELFF.

The CDR3 DNA follows: TGTGCCAGCAGCTTGGACTCGGCACAGGGGGCTTACGAGCAGTACTTC. Translating it yields CASSLDSAQGAYEQYF. V and J are TRBV5-5 and TRBJ2-7, with 9 bases fitting TRBD1. The CDR3 extends over 16 amino acids. Per germline, CDR1 SGHKS and CDR2 YYEKEE (reference sequence). With V trimmed by 0 bases and J by 4 bases, 8 bases remained unmatched.

J is TRBJ1-1 and V is TRBV5-4, with a weak D call TRBD1 (5 bases). Trimming removed 0 bases at V and 8 bases at J, with 8 bases between. Germline V gene sequence: CDR1 SGHNT, CDR2 YYREEE (reference sequence). This CDR3 has 12 residues. In DNA, the CDR3 is TGTGCCAGCAGCTTGGGAGGGGAAGAAGCTTTCTTT. As protein: CASSLGGEEAFF. The variable domain in full, completed from reference TRBV5-4 and TRBJ1-1, reads ETGVTQSPTHLIKTRGQQVTLRCSSQSGHNTVSWYQQALGQGPQFIFQYYREEENGRGNFPPRFSGLQFPNYSSELNVNALELDDSALYLCASSLGGEEAFFGQGTRLTVV.

This chain links TRBV4-1 with TRBJ2-6; tentative D call: TRBD2 (5 bases). The CDR3 consists of 16 residues. CDR1 and CDR2 (germline): MGHRA, YSYEKL. The germline V and J ends were trimmed by 1 base and 6 bases, with 13 bases remaining between them. As DNA, the CDR3 is TGCGCCAGCAGCCAAGTCGGGATCCTTTTGGCCAACGTCCTGACTTTC. It translates to CASSQVGILLANVLTF.

The V gene is TRBV4-1, the J gene TRBJ2-2, with 11 bases fitting TRBD1. The CDR3 length is 17 residues. Germline CDR1 reads MGHRA; CDR2 reads YSYEKL. Trimming took 0 bases from V and 6 from J; bases not matched to a gene: 6. CDR3 protein: CASSQDGTGGTSGELFF. DNA for the CDR3: TGCGCCAGCAGCCAAGATGGGACAGGGGGGACCTCCGGGGAGCTGTTTTTT.

This clonotype has a count of ten or more. The chain combines TRBV19 with TRBJ2-1; TRBD2 aligns across 8 bases. Germline V gene sequence: CDR1 LNHDA, CDR2 SQIVND (reference sequence). The CDR3 loop spans 15 amino acids. Germline trimming cut 5 bases from V and 7 bases from J; bases unmatched to any gene: 10. The CDR3 DNA reads TGTGCCAGTAGTGGCGGGGGGCCTAGAAGGAATGAGCAGTTCTTC. It yields the protein CASSGGGPRRNEQFF.

The chain is built from TRBV6-2 or TRBV6-3 and TRBJ2-5; D call uncertain. CDR1 is MNHEY and CDR2 is SVGEGT in the germline V gene. The CDR3 spans 14 residues. The V gene lost 6 bases and the J gene lost 5 bases, with 16 bases spanning the gap. DNA for the CDR3: TGTGCCAGCAGCAAGGACGGCTACGAGGAGACCCAGTACTTC. Protein sequence: CASSKDGYEETQYF.

This clonotype was recorded at least ten times. The V call is TRBV20-1, the J call TRBJ2-1; D not resolved. The V and J ends lost 3 bases and 6 bases respectively, with 9 bases between them. This CDR3 spans 12 amino acids. Germline CDR1 DFQATT, CDR2 SNEGSKA (reference sequence). CDR3 residues: CSASAGFNEQFF. As DNA, the CDR3 is TGCAGTGCTAGTGCCGGGTTCAATGAGCAGTTCTTC.

This clonotype was observed once. This chain links TRBV7-9 with TRBJ1-1; no clear D. The ends were cut back, 0 bases at V and 1 base at J, with 6 bases in the middle. The CDR3 consists of 14 residues. Germline values: CDR1 SEHNR, CDR2 FQNEAQ (reference sequence). CDR3 protein: CASSLAVPNTEAFF. CDR3 nucleotides: TGTGCCAGCAGCTTAGCGGTACCGAACACTGAAGCTTTCTTT. The variable domain in full, completed from reference TRBV7-9 and TRBJ1-1, reads DTGVSQNPRHKITKRGQNVTFRCDPISEHNRLYWYRQTLGQGPEFLTYFQNEAQLEKSRLLSDRFSAERPKGSFSTLEIQRTEQGDSAMYLCASSLAVPNTEAFFGQGTRLTVV.

This rearrangement joins TRBV7-9 to TRBJ1-2; D may be TRBD1 (6 bases). The CDR3 runs 15 residues. CDR1 is SEHNR and CDR2 is FQNEAQ in the germline V gene (reference sequence). V lost 1 base, J lost 4 bases, and 13 bases lay in between. The chain's CDR3 is CASSLGTANPYGYTF. Written as DNA, the CDR3 is TGTGCCAGCAGCTTAGGGACAGCTAATCCCTATGGCTACACCTTC.